These 7 T cell receptor beta chains came from one sample sequenced in a study of B cell selection in AIRE deficiency. Regulatory T cells were sorted as CD4+CD25hiCD127low/negative. Using immunoSEQ multiplex PCR, the repertoire was profiled, and TCRdb retains in-frame clones only, with some absent. This sample carries about 1,700 clones, roughly 80% of them seen once, and the ten largest clones take about 1.8%. Sequencing used CD4+CD25+ Tregs sorted from PBMCs. Receptor source: a human donor in good health.

The sample holds one count of this clone. This chain uses TRBV7-2 with TRBJ1-5; 9 nucleotides agree with TRBD1. This CDR3 comprises 16 residues. V trimming: 4 bases; J trimming: 2 bases; junction bases outside the gene matches: 6. Germline CDR1 SGHTA, CDR2 FQGNSA. The CDR3 DNA is TGTGCCAGCAGCTCCCCGGACAGGGGACGCAATCAGCCCCAGCATTTT. Translating it yields CASSSPDRGRNQPQHF.

The chain links TRBV5-4 to TRBJ2-1; D is tentatively TRBD1 or TRBD2 (5 bases each). CDR1 SGHNT and CDR2 YYREEE come from the germline V gene (reference sequence). The CDR3 consists of 14 residues. V lost 0 bases and J 6 bases, leaving 10 bases between the germline ends. The CDR3 loop reads CASSLGGRPNEQFF. As DNA, the CDR3 is TGTGCCAGCAGCTTGGGGGGACGCCCCAATGAGCAGTTCTTC. The full variable domain, with the rest looked up from reference TRBV5-4 and TRBJ2-1, is ETGVTQSPTHLIKTRGQQVTLRCSSQSGHNTVSWYQQALGQGPQFIFQYYREEENGRGNFPPRFSGLQFPNYSSELNVNALELDDSALYLCASSLGGRPNEQFFGPGTRLTVL.

The gene calls are TRBV27 and TRBJ2-1, with a weak D call TRBD2 (6 bases). Per the germline V gene, CDR1 is MNHEY and CDR2 is SMNVEV (reference sequence). V gave up 7 bases and J gave up 4 bases, with 17 bases separating them. This CDR3 contains 15 residues. CDR3 nucleotides: TGTGCCAGCACCCTTAATAGGGACTGGTACAATGAGCAGTTCTTC. This codes for CASTLNRDWYNEQFF.

The rearrangement joins TRBV5-1 to TRBJ2-3; 7 bases line up with TRBD1. The J segment lost 0 bases and the V segment lost 6 bases, leaving 7 bases of the junction unmatched. The CDR3 has 15 residues. Germline values: CDR1 SGHRS, CDR2 YFSETQ. The CDR3 reads CASNFAGGSTDTQYF. CDR3 nucleotide sequence: TGCGCCAGCAACTTTGCAGGGGGTAGCACAGATACGCAGTATTTT.

The CDR3 region is CASSVLAGGLYNEQFF. The CDR3 DNA reads TGTGCCAGCAGCGTATTGGCGGGAGGCCTCTACAATGAGCAGTTCTTC. This sequence joins TRBV9 and TRBJ2-1; 8 nucleotides match TRBD2. Looked up from germline, CDR1 is SGDLS and CDR2 is YYNGEE. J was trimmed by 3 bases and V by 1 base; bases with no gene match: 6. CDR3 length: 16 residues. Full variable domain (missing parts from reference TRBV9 and TRBJ2-1): DSGVTQTPKHLITATGQRVTLRCSPRSGDLSVYWYQQSLDQGLQFLIQYYNGEERAKGNILERFSAQQFPDLHSELNLSSLELGDSALYFCASSVLAGGLYNEQFFGPGTRLTVL.

CDR3 sequence: CASSPRQGSYEQYF. CDR3 DNA: TGTGCCAGCAGCCCCCGACAGGGATCCTACGAGCAGTACTTC. The genes are TRBV9 and TRBJ2-7; 7 positions match TRBD1. CDR3 size: 14 residues. The germline CDR1 and CDR2 sequences are SGDLS and YYNGEE. The ends lost 4 bases at V and 1 base at J; junction bases unmatched: 5.

V gene TRBV5-1 combines with J gene TRBJ2-7; 7 bases line up with TRBD1. This CDR3 has 15 amino acids. Germline V gene data show CDR1 as SGHRS and CDR2 as YFSETQ. The V gene end was trimmed by 2 bases and the J gene end by 3 bases; junction bases not matched to a gene: 8. CDR3 sequence: CASSLNPDRIYEQYF. For the CDR3, the DNA is TGCGCCAGCAGCTTAAACCCGGACAGGATCTACGAGCAGTACTTC.